Reported below is one TCR beta chain. There is no known antigen for this receptor. No base qualities exist here, and no much larger clone lies one base off it. This record comes from a study of metastatic and nonmetastatic thyroid tumors (dated by TCRdb to about 2020). With regard to the full study: For patients with malignant and with benign thyroid disease, the researchers compared repertoires between peripheral blood samples and tumor or nodule tissue samples.

No patient had received any treatment before thyroid surgery. Using T-cell receptor beta sequencing, the study looked back at clinical samples from patients collected from the early 2010s to the late 2010s. The CDR3 holds 15 amino acids from the cysteine to the phenylalanine. Kept here is only the CDR3 DNA, which spans 45 bases and is read in frame from base 1. Per the germline V gene, SGDLS is the CDR1 and YYNGEE is the CDR2. The trim is 1 base for V and 0 bases for J, with a gap of 8 bases between the germline ends. Library method: PCR. The listed sequencing device is Illumina HiSeq 4000. The TCR beta-chain CDR3 region of each patient was profiled by high-throughput sequencing. Regarding the original processing steps: A classifier to discriminate distant-metastatic papillary thyroid cancer patients was built from CDR3 differences across clinicopathological groups. The Shannon index was used to measure repertoire diversity, and the Morisita-Horn index was used to measure how similar tumor and blood repertoires were. Using fastp trimming at Q25 and MiXCR clonotype assembly, TCRdb reanalyzed the public sequencing data and kept in-frame beta chains. What appears here as the V and J calls and clone size reflects TCRdb's work, not the paper's. This sample lists fewer than 40,000 clones; roughly a third were detected once. Of the sample, 20% to 25% falls within the top ten clones.

Results the study describes overall, beyond this receptor: TCR beta diversity was reported as significantly higher in malignant tumors than in benign nodules, in both blood and tumor samples.

The sequencing sample was made of tumor tissue. Recombination joined TRBV9 with TRBJ2-1; no D segment can be confidently identified. The clonotype comes from a female donor with papillary thyroid cancer or a benign thyroid nodule (not recorded which). Some clones in this sample may be carry-over from other donors' samples. The bases are TGTGCCAGCAGCGTAACCCCAAGCTCCTACAATGAGCAGTTCTTC. Its coded protein is CASSVTPSSYNEQFF.